The 23 T cell receptor beta chains in this list originate from one sample, sequenced in a study of OX40 agonist ivuxolimab in advanced cancers. Here immunoSEQ multiplex PCR was the method, and the copy in TCRdb shows in-frame clones only, minus some. The sample lists roughly 92,000 clones; roughly 89% were seen once. This sample comprised CD4+ or CD8+ T cells sorted from blood, obtained in a trial of the OX40 agonist ivuxolimab. These receptors came from an adult with an advanced solid tumor such as melanoma, head and neck, liver or kidney cancer.

V gene TRBV2 combines with J gene TRBJ1-5, with D unresolved. This CDR3 has 13 amino acids. V lost 7 bases and J lost 3, with 10 bases in between. The germline V gene encodes CDR1 SNHLY and CDR2 FYNNEI. Here the CDR3 DNA reads TGTGCCAGCAAATTCGACCACAATCAGCCCCAGCATTTT. It encodes CASKFDHNQPQHF.

This chain joins TRBV9 and TRBJ2-1; 10 nucleotides line up with TRBD2. The ends lost 7 bases at V and 8 bases at J; junction bases unmatched: 12. CDR3 length: 15 amino acids. Germline CDR1 SGDLS, CDR2 YYNGEE. CDR3 loop: CASWRVAGGRDEQFF. Written as DNA, the CDR3 is TGTGCCAGCTGGAGAGTAGCGGGGGGTCGGGATGAGCAGTTCTTC. Supplemented by reference TRBV9 and TRBJ2-1, the full variable domain reads DSGVTQTPKHLITATGQRVTLRCSPRSGDLSVYWYQQSLDQGLQFLIQYYNGEERAKGNILERFSAQQFPDLHSELNLSSLELGDSALYFCASWRVAGGRDEQFFGPGTRLTVL.

The chain recombines TRBV19 with TRBJ2-2; no firm D call. This CDR3 has 14 amino acids. Germline values: CDR1 LNHDA, CDR2 SQIVND (reference sequence). Deletions cut 2 bases from V and 0 bases from J, with 4 bases between. In DNA, the CDR3 is TGTGCCAGTAGTATACTTGCGAACACCGGGGAGCTGTTTTTT. Its protein product is CASSILANTGELFF.

The chain uses TRBV6-1 and TRBJ2-7, with D unclear. Germline V gene sequence: CDR1 MNHNS, CDR2 SASEGT. The CDR3 spans 17 residues. Trimming took off 0 bases at V and 2 bases at J, with 17 bases between the two ends. This chain's CDR3 is CASSEAPVSAAPYEQYF. CDR3 in DNA: TGTGCCAGCAGTGAAGCGCCCGTCTCGGCTGCCCCCTACGAGCAGTACTTC.

This chain uses TRBV4-1 with TRBJ2-7, with 13 positions matching TRBD2. Germline assignment: CDR1 MGHRA and CDR2 YSYEKL. The J segment lost 12 bases and the V segment lost 1 base, leaving 3 bases of the junction unmatched. The CDR3 has 13 amino acids. The CDR3 sequence is CASSQGLAGGPYF. The CDR3 DNA reads TGCGCCAGCAGCCAAGGACTAGCGGGAGGACCGTACTTC.

The chain employs TRBV29-1 and TRBJ2-1; TRBD2 agrees at 9 bases. Germline loops: CDR1 SQVTM, CDR2 ANQGSEA. This CDR3 is 14 amino acids long. Trimming removed 4 bases from V and 8 bases from J; junction bases left unmatched: 9. The CDR3 DNA follows: TGCAGCGTTGTTTTGGCGGGAGGGCCGCATGAGCAGTTCTTC. Encoded protein: CSVVLAGGPHEQFF.

The chain has TRBV28 and TRBJ1-5, with D tentatively TRBD1 (6 bases). The CDR3 spans 16 residues. V dropped 2 bases and J dropped 2 bases, with 13 bases sitting between them. The germline gives CDR1 MDHEN, CDR2 SYDVKM. This CDR3 is CASSLPPGAGNQPQHF. Here the CDR3 DNA reads TGTGCCAGCAGTTTACCCCCAGGGGCCGGCAATCAGCCCCAGCATTTT.

V and J are TRBV5-1 and TRBJ2-1; D not certain. Looked up from germline, CDR1 is SGHRS and CDR2 is YFSETQ. With 5 bases removed from V and 0 bases from J, the gap between germline ends came to 6 bases. The length of the CDR3 is 13 residues. CDR3 residues: CASRPDSYNEQFF. As DNA, the CDR3 is TGCGCCAGCAGACCGGACTCCTACAATGAGCAGTTCTTC.

The gene calls are TRBV5-5 and TRBJ2-4; the match to TRBD1 covers 7 bases. The V and J ends lost 0 bases and 4 bases, in that order; junction bases with no gene match: 7. The CDR3 has 16 residues. The germline V gene has CDR1 SGHKS and CDR2 YYEKEE (reference sequence). CDR3 in DNA: TGTGCCAGCAGCTTGGCCCCAGGGACAGAAAAAAACATTCAGTACTTC. Translating gives CASSLAPGTEKNIQYF.

The rearrangement links TRBV2 to TRBJ2-7, with D perhaps assigned TRBD1 or TRBD2 (5 bases each). The CDR3 is 12 residues long. Germline CDR1 is SNHLY and CDR2 is FYNNEI. With 8 bases removed from V and 3 bases from J, the gap between germline ends came to 11 bases. The CDR3 sequence: CASHRDGYEQYF. Written as DNA, the CDR3 is TGTGCCAGCCACCGGGACGGCTACGAGCAGTACTTC.

The CDR3 loop reads CASSQTVTSNQPQHF. The CDR3 DNA reads TGTGCCAGTAGCCAGACTGTTACTAGCAATCAGCCCCAGCATTTT. The chain carries TRBV19 and TRBJ1-5; D is ambiguous. CDR1 and CDR2 from the germline V gene are LNHDA and SQIVND (reference sequence). V dropped 6 bases and J dropped 0 bases, with 12 bases sitting between them. The CDR3 contains 15 residues.

The chain carries TRBV2 and TRBJ2-1; D tentatively reads TRBD1 or TRBD2 (7 bases each). Germline CDR1 reads SNHLY; CDR2 reads FYNNEI. Trimming cost V 6 bases and J 6 bases, with 21 bases left between them. CDR3 length equals 16 residues. The CDR3 loop is CASSPRGRGRINEQFF. The DNA for the CDR3 is TGTGCCAGCAGCCCAAGGGGGCGGGGGAGAATCAATGAGCAGTTCTTC.

The chain has TRBV5-8 and TRBJ2-2; the match to TRBD1 covers 11 bases. V dropped 1 base and J dropped 6; count of bases not matched to a gene: 8. The CDR3 is 17 amino acids. Germline-derived CDR1 and CDR2 are SGHTS and YDEGEE. The DNA of the CDR3 is TGTGCCAGCAGCTTGCGTGGACAGGGGGCAGCATCCGGGGAGCTGTTTTTT. Residues: CASSLRGQGAASGELFF.

The V call is TRBV7-8, the J call TRBJ1-1; D gene uncertain. This CDR3 has 14 residues. V was trimmed by 7 bases and J by 0 bases, leaving 12 bases between them. Germline V gene lookup returns CDR1 SGHVS and CDR2 FQNEAQ. In DNA form, the CDR3 reads TGTGCCAGCACCAACCATCAGGTGAACACTGAAGCTTTCTTT. It is translated as CASTNHQVNTEAFF. The complete variable domain, with remaining parts taken from reference TRBV7-8 and TRBJ1-1, reads GAGVSQSPRYKVAKRGQDVALRCDPISGHVSLFWYQQALGQGPEFLTYFQNEAQLDKSGLPSDRFFAERPEGSVSTLKIQRTQQEDSAVYLCASTNHQVNTEAFFGQGTRLTVV.

The chain combines TRBV9 with TRBJ1-3; no firm D call. Deletions cut 0 bases from V and 2 bases from J, with 3 bases between. Germline V gives CDR1 SGDLS, CDR2 YYNGEE. CDR3 size: 13 residues. The CDR3 sequence is CASSVDAGNTIYF. The CDR3, as DNA: TGTGCCAGCAGCGTAGATGCTGGAAACACCATATATTTT.

The genes are TRBV5-4 and TRBJ2-3, with 8 bases that match TRBD2. Germline trimming cut 2 bases from V and 8 bases from J; bases unmatched to any gene: 13. Germline V gene lookup returns CDR1 SGHNT and CDR2 YYREEE (reference sequence). The CDR3 spans 16 residues. The CDR3 loop reads CASSFLAGPSLGTQYF. CDR3 sequence (DNA): TGTGCCAGCAGCTTTCTAGCGGGTCCAAGTCTAGGTACGCAGTATTTT.

The chain combines TRBV19 with TRBJ2-5; TRBD2 matches at 11 bases. The CDR3 is made up of 15 amino acids. CDR1 and CDR2 from the germline V gene are LNHDA and SQIVND (reference sequence). After removal of 4 bases from V and 3 bases from J, the junction contained 4 bases not matched to a gene. In DNA, the CDR3 is TGTGCCAGTAGTAACCCGGGACTAGCGGAAGAGACCCAGTACTTC. Its translation is CASSNPGLAEETQYF.

This rearrangement joins TRBV18 to TRBJ2-2, with D possibly TRBD2 on 5 matching bases. Germline V gene data show CDR1 as KGHSH and CDR2 as LQKENI. This CDR3 comprises 14 residues. V lost 2 bases, J lost 7 bases, and 11 bases lay in between. The CDR3 DNA sequence: TGTGCCAGCTCACCAGAACTAGGAAGCGGGGAGCTGTTTTTT. Its translation: CASSPELGSGELFF.

This chain connects TRBV6-5 to TRBJ2-1; 7 positions agree with TRBD2. The CDR3 loop spans 14 amino acids. V shed 0 bases and J 4 bases; nucleotides not matched to a gene: 0. CDR1 and CDR2 from the germline V gene are MNHEY and SVGAGI. This chain's CDR3 is CASSYSGGYNEQFF. CDR3 sequence (DNA): TGTGCCAGCAGTTACTCGGGGGGGTACAATGAGCAGTTCTTC.

The rearrangement uses TRBV7-3 and TRBJ2-2, with a tentative D call TRBD1 (6 bases). Germline-derived CDR1 and CDR2 are SGHTA and FQGTGA. V lost 5 bases and J 8 bases, leaving 24 bases between the germline ends. There are 17 residues in the CDR3. CDR3 bases: TGTGCCAGCAGCCACCGGTCGGGACAATCGACCGGGGGGGAGCTGTTTTTT. Its protein product is CASSHRSGQSTGGELFF.

V and J are TRBV11-2 and TRBJ1-5; D is unresolved. This CDR3 is 19 amino acids long. Germline V gene sequence: CDR1 SGHAT, CDR2 FQNNGV. The germline V and J ends were trimmed by 5 bases and 2 bases, with 25 bases remaining between them. The CDR3 DNA reads as TGTGCCAGCAGCCCTGTAAGGATTGGCAGGCGAGATGGCAATCAGCCCCAGCATTTT. Protein: CASSPVRIGRRDGNQPQHF. The variable domain in full, completed from reference TRBV11-2 and TRBJ1-5, reads EAGVAQSPRYKIIEKRQSVAFWCNPISGHATLYWYQQILGQGPKLLIQFQNNGVVDDSQLPKDRFSAERLKGVDSTLKIQPAKLEDSAVYLCASSPVRIGRRDGNQPQHFGDGTRLSIL.

The chain recombines TRBV5-1 with TRBJ2-2; 8 bases map to TRBD2. Per germline, CDR1 SGHRS and CDR2 YFSETQ. CDR3 length: 18 residues. The V gene end was trimmed by 0 bases and the J gene end by 7 bases; junction bases not matched to a gene: 14. CDR3 loop: CASSLEGSGLGRNGELFF. CDR3 nucleotides: TGCGCCAGCAGCTTGGAGGGGTCGGGACTAGGAAGGAACGGGGAGCTGTTTTTT.

The chain uses TRBV7-3 and TRBJ2-1; 14 nucleotides align to TRBD2. The CDR3 length is 17 residues. V shed 4 bases and J 4 bases; nucleotides not matched to a gene: 6. CDR1 SGHTA and CDR2 FQGTGA come from the germline V gene. The CDR3 nucleotides are TGTGCCAGCAGCTCAGGGACTAGCGGGAGAGAGTACAATGAGCAGTTCTTC. Amino acids: CASSSGTSGREYNEQFF.